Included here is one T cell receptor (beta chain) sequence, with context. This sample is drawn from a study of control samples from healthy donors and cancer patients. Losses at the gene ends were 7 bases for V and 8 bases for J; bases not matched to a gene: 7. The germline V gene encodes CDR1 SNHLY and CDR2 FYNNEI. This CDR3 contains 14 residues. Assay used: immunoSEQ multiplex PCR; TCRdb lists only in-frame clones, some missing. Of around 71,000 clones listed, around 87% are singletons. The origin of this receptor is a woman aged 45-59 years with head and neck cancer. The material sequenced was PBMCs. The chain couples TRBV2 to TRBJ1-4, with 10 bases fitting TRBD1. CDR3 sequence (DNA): TGTGCCAGCATTTCAGACAGGGGGCTAGAAAAACTGTTTTTT. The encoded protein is CASISDRGLEKLFF.